The 12 T cell receptor beta chains in this list originate from one sample, sequenced in a study of PD-L1 blockade in urothelial cancer. Measured with immunoSEQ multiplex PCR; TCRdb has only the in-frame clones, and not every one. Of around 40,000 clones listed, just over 90% were seen once; the top ten hold around 11%. Specified time point: pretreatment peripheral blood. Sample: PBMCs, taken around atezolizumab (anti-PD-L1) treatment. Receptor source: a woman between 55 and 75 years old with urothelial cancer.

In DNA, the CDR3 is TGTGCCAGCAGTTACAGGGACAGGGTTCCCGAGCAGTACTTC. This sequence encodes CASSYRDRVPEQYF. The gene calls are TRBV6-5 and TRBJ2-7; 9 bases fit TRBD1. Germline CDR1 is MNHEY and CDR2 is SVGAGI. With 2 bases clipped from V and 6 bases from J, the junction kept 5 bases outside the gene matches. The CDR3 consists of 14 residues.

This chain uses TRBV7-3 with TRBJ2-2; weak D call: TRBD1 (5 bases). V lost 5 bases and J 2 bases, leaving 12 bases between the germline ends. This CDR3 region has 15 residues. Germline V lookup: CDR1 SGHTA, CDR2 FQGTGA. Here the CDR3 reads CASSQGRTNTGELFF. CDR3 nucleotides: TGTGCCAGCAGCCAGGGCCGGACCAACACCGGGGAGCTGTTTTTT.

This chain joins TRBV5-1 and TRBJ2-7; maybe TRBD2 (5 bases). Germline values: CDR1 SGHRS, CDR2 YFSETQ. V shed 2 bases and J shed 6 bases, with 12 bases lying between them. This CDR3 comprises 13 residues. CDR3 DNA: TGCGCCAGCAGCTTCGAACTACTAGTCGAGCAGTACTTC. Encoded protein: CASSFELLVEQYF.

The count of this clone is one. The V gene is TRBV27, the J gene TRBJ2-7, with D hard to call. The CDR3 has 13 residues. V was cut by 8 bases and J by 4 bases, with 15 bases left in between. Germline CDR1 MNHEY, CDR2 SMNVEV (reference sequence). The CDR3 sequence: CASGPTEWYEQYF. CDR3 coding DNA: TGTGCCAGCGGCCCAACCGAATGGTACGAGCAGTACTTC.

The chain is built from TRBV7-2 and TRBJ2-3; 12 positions agree with TRBD2. Germline loops: CDR1 SGHTA, CDR2 FQGNSA. The CDR3 is made up of 16 amino acids. With 6 bases clipped from V and 0 bases from J, the junction kept 4 bases outside the gene matches. The CDR3 sequence: CASRKTSGRSTDTQYF. The DNA of the CDR3 is TGTGCCAGCAGGAAGACTAGCGGGAGAAGCACAGATACGCAGTATTTT.

The genes are TRBV5-1 and TRBJ2-6; TRBD1 agrees at 7 bases. Trimming cost V 4 bases and J 2 bases; bases outside gene matches: 6. Germline lookup yields CDR1 SGHRS and CDR2 YFSETQ. This CDR3 comprises 16 residues. CDR3 sequence: CASSEGGFAGANVLTF. The CDR3 DNA follows: TGCGCCAGCAGCGAAGGGGGCTTCGCTGGGGCCAACGTCCTGACTTTC.

The J gene is TRBJ2-6, the V gene TRBV11-2; D gene ambiguous. Per germline, CDR1 SGHAT and CDR2 FQNNGV. This CDR3 spans 13 amino acids. The germline V and J ends were trimmed by 8 bases and 1 base, with 6 bases remaining between them. CDR3 DNA sequence: TGTGCCAGCTCCTTATCTGGGGCCAACGTCCTGACTTTC. It codes for CASSLSGANVLTF.

In DNA, the CDR3 is TGTGCCAGCTCACCCAATTACCAGGCAGGGATCACTGAAGCTTTCTTT. Its translation: CASSPNYQAGITEAFF. The chain is built from TRBV28 and TRBJ1-1; tentatively, D is TRBD1 (5 bases). The CDR3 totals 16 residues. The V gene lost 8 bases and the J gene lost 4 bases, with 23 bases spanning the gap. In germline, CDR1 is MDHEN, CDR2 SYDVKM.

The CDR3 sequence: CASSQCQSPSTGTPSWEQYF. The DNA of the CDR3 is TGCGCCAGCAGTCAATGTCAGAGCCCATCGACAGGGACGCCTTCGTGGGAGCAGTACTTC. This sequence joins TRBV23-1 and TRBJ2-7; 7 nucleotides line up with TRBD1. TRBV23-1 is an ORF, and what it does is uncertain. This CDR3 is built from 20 residues. V shed 1 base and J 7 bases; nucleotides not matched to a gene: 25.

This clone was picked up one time. The J gene is TRBJ2-7, the V gene TRBV5-1, with 7 positions matching TRBD1. Trimming cost V 3 bases and J 2 bases; bases outside gene matches: 8. Germline CDR1 and CDR2: SGHRS and YFSETQ. CDR3 length: 15 residues. The CDR3 region is CASSSTGSGPYEQYF. CDR3 nucleotides: TGCGCCAGCAGCTCGACAGGGTCCGGTCCCTACGAGCAGTACTTC.

The V gene is TRBV5-5, the J gene TRBJ2-7; possibly TRBD2 for D (7 bases). Germline CDR1 reads SGHKS; CDR2 reads YYEKEE (reference sequence). This CDR3 is 16 amino acids long. V lost 1 base and J 3 bases, leaving 17 bases between the germline ends. The CDR3: CASSLFRIGGDYEQYF. CDR3 nucleotides: TGTGCCAGCAGCTTGTTTCGGATAGGGGGGGACTACGAGCAGTACTTC. Full variable domain (missing parts from reference TRBV5-5 and TRBJ2-7): DAGVTQSPTHLIKTRGQQVTLRCSPISGHKSVSWYQQVLGQGPQFIFQYYEKEERGRGNFPDRFSARQFPNYSSELNVNALLLGDSALYLCASSLFRIGGDYEQYFGPGTRLTVT.

This chain connects TRBV10-3 to TRBJ2-1, with 14 bases aligning to TRBD2. The germline V gene has CDR1 ENHRY and CDR2 SYGVKD. The CDR3 contains 15 residues. V lost 6 bases, J lost 4 bases, and 2 bases stayed unmatched. CDR3 region: CAISGTSGSYNEQFF. CDR3 nucleotides: TGTGCCATCAGCGGGACTAGCGGGAGTTACAATGAGCAGTTCTTC.